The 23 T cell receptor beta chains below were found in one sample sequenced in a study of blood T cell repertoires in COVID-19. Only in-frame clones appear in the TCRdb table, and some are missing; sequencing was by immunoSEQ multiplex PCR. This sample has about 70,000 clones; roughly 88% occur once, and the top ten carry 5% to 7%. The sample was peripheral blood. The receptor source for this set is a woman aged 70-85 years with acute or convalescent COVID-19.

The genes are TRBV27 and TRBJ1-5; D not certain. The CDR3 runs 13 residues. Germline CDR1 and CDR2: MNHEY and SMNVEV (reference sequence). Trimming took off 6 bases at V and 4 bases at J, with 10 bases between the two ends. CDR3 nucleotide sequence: TGTGCCAGCAGAATGTCCCTTAATCAGCCCCAGCATTTT. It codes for CASRMSLNQPQHF.

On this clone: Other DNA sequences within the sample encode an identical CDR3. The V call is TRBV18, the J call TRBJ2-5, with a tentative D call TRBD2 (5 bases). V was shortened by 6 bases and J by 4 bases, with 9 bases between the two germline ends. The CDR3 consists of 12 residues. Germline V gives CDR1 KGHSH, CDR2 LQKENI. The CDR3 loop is CASSPAGETQYF. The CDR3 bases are TGTGCCAGCTCGCCGGCGGGAGAGACCCAGTACTTC.

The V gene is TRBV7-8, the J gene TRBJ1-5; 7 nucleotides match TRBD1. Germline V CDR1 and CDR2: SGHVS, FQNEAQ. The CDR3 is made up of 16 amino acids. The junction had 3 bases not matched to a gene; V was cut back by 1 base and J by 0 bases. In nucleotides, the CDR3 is TGTGCCAGCAGCTTAGAGGGGGCGTATAGCAATCAGCCCCAGCATTTT. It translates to CASSLEGAYSNQPQHF.

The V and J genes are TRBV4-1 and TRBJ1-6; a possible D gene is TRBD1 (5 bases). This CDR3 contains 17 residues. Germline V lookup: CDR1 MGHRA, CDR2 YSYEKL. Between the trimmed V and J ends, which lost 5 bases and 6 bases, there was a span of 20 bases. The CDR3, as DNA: TGCGCCAGCAGCACCCAGGCCGTGGCAGGGCGTAATTCACCCCTCCACTTT. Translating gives CASSTQAVAGRNSPLHF.

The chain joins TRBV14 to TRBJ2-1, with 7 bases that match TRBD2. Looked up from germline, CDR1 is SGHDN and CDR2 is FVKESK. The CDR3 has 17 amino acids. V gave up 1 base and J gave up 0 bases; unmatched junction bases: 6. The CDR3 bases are TGTGCCAGCAGCCAAGGAACCCTAGCGGCCTCCTACAATGAGCAGTTCTTC. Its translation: CASSQGTLAASYNEQFF.

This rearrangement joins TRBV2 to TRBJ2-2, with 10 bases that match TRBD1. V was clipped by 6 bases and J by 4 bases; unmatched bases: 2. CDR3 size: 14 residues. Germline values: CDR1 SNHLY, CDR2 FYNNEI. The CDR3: CASRGQGSTGELFF. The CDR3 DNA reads TGTGCCAGCAGGGGACAGGGGTCCACCGGGGAGCTGTTTTTT.

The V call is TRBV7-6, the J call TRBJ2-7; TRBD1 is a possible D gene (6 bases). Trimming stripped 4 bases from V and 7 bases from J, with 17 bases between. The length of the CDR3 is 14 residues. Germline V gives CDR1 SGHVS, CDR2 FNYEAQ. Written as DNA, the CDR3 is TGTGCCAGCAGCTCCGACAGGACCACCTGGGAGCAGTACTTC. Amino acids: CASSSDRTTWEQYF.

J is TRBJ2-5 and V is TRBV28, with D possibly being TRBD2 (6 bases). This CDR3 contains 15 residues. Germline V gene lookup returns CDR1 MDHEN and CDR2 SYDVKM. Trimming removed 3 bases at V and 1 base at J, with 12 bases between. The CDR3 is CASSFASETQETQYF. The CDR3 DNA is TGTGCCAGCAGTTTCGCTAGCGAGACCCAAGAGACCCAGTACTTC.

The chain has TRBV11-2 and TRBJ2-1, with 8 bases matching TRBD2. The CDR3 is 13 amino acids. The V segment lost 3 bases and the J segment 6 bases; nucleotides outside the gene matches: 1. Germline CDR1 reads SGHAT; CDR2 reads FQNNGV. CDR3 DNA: TGTGCCAGCAGCTTCACTAGCGGCAATGAGCAGTTCTTC. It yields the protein CASSFTSGNEQFF.

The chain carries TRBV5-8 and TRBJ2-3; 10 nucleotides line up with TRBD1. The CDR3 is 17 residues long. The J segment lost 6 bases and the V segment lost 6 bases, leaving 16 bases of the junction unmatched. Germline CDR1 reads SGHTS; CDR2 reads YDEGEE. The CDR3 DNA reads TGTGCCAGCAAAACCGGGACAGGGGCCGCCGCGAGGGATACGCAGTATTTT. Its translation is CASKTGTGAAARDTQYF.

The CDR3 region has the DNA TGTGCCAGCATTCTCGGGAGGGGGGACCACTACAATGAGCAGTTCTTC. Its translation: CASILGRGDHYNEQFF. This chain uses TRBV2 with TRBJ2-1; the match to TRBD2 covers 8 bases. The J segment lost 3 bases and the V segment lost 7 bases, leaving 11 bases of the junction unmatched. The CDR3 contains 16 residues. Germline CDR1 reads SNHLY; CDR2 reads FYNNEI.

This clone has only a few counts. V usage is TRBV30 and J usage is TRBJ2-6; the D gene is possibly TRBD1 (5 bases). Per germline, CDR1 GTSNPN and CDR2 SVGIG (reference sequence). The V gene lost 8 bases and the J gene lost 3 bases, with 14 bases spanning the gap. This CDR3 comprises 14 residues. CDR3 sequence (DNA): TGTGCCATATCTGGGGCTGGTGGGGCCAACGTCCTGACTTTC. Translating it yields CAISGAGGANVLTF.

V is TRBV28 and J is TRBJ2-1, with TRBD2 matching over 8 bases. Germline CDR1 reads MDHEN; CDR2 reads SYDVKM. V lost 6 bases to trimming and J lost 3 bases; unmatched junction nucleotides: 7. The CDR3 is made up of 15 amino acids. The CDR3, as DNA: TGTGCCAGCAGAAACGCGGGACTAGACTACAATGAGCAGTTCTTC. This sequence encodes CASRNAGLDYNEQFF. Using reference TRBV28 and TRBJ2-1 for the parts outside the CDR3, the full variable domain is DVKVTQSSRYLVKRTGEKVFLECVQDMDHENMFWYRQDPGLGLRLIYFSYDVKMKEKGDIPEGYSVSREKKERFSLILESASTNQTSMYLCASRNAGLDYNEQFFGPGTRLTVL.

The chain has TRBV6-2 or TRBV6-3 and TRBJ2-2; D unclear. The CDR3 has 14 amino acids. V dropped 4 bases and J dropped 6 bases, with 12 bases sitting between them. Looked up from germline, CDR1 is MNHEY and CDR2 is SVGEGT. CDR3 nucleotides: TGTGCCAGCAGTTTTCCCCCCTCCGCCGGGGAGCTGTTTTTT. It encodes CASSFPPSAGELFF.

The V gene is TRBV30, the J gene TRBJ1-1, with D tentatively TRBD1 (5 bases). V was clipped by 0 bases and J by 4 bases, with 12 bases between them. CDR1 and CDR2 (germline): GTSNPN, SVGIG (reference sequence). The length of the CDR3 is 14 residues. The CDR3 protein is CAWSVQRRGTEAFF. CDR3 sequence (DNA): TGTGCCTGGAGTGTTCAGCGAAGGGGCACTGAAGCTTTCTTT.

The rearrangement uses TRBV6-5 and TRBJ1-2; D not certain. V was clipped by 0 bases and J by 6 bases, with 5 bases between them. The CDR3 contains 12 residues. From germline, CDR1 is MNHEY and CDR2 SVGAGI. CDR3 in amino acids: CASSYSGDGYTF. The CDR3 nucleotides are TGTGCCAGCAGTTACTCAGGAGATGGCTACACCTTC.

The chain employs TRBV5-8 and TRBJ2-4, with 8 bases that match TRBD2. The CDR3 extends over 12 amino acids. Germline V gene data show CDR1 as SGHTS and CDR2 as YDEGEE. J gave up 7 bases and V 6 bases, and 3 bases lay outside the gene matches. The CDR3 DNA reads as TGTGCCAGCACCGGGGGGGGGAACATTCAGTACTTC. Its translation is CASTGGGNIQYF.

The CDR3 region is CSVETPSGNTIYF. The CDR3 DNA reads TGCAGCGTCGAAACTCCCTCTGGAAACACCATATATTTT. The chain links TRBV29-1 to TRBJ1-3; D is uncertain. The CDR3 length is 13 residues. Germline V gene sequence: CDR1 SQVTM, CDR2 ANQGSEA. The V end was cut by 6 bases, the J end by 0 bases, with 9 bases between. Full variable domain (outside the CDR3, taken from reference TRBV29-1 and TRBJ1-3): SAVISQKPSRDICQRGTSLTIQCQVDSQVTMMFWYRQQPGQSLTLIATANQGSEATYESGFVIDKFPISRPNLTFSTLTVSNMSPEDSSIYLCSVETPSGNTIYFGEGSWLTVV.

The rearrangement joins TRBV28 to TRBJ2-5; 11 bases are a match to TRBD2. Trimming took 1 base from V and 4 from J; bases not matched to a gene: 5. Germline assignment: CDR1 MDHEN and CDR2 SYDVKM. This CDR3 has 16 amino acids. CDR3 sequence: CASSLYTSGRLETQYF. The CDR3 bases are TGTGCCAGCAGTTTATACACTAGCGGGAGACTAGAGACCCAGTACTTC.

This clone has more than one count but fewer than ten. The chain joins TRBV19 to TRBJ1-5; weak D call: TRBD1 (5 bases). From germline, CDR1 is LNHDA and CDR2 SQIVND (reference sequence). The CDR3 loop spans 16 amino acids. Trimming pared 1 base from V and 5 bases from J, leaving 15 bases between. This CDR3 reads CASSIGHLDSYQPQHF. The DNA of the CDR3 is TGTGCCAGTAGTATAGGACACCTAGACAGTTATCAGCCCCAGCATTTT. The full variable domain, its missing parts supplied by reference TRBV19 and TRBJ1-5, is DGGITQSPKYLFRKEGQNVTLSCEQNLNHDAMYWYRQDPGQGLRLIYYSQIVNDFQKGDIAEGYSVSREKKESFPLTVTSAQKNPTAFYLCASSIGHLDSYQPQHFGDGTRLSIL.

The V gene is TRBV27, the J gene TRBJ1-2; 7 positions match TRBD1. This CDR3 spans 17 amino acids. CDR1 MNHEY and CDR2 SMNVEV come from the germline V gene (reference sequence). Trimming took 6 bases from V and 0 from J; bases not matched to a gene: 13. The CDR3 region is CASSQTDRDSANYGYTF. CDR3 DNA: TGTGCCAGCAGCCAAACTGACCGGGACAGCGCTAACTATGGCTACACCTTC.

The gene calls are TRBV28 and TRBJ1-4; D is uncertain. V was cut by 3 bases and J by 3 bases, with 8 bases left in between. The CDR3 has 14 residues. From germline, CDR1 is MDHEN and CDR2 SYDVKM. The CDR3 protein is CASSFRQANEKLFF. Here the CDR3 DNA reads TGTGCCAGCAGTTTCAGGCAGGCTAATGAAAAACTGTTTTTT.

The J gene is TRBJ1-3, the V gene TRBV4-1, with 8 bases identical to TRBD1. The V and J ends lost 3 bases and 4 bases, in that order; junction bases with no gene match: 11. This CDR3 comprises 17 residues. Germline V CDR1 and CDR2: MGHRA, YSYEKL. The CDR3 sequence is CASSQNPNRDRGNTIYF. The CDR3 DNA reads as TGCGCCAGCAGCCAGAACCCAAACCGGGACAGGGGAAACACCATATATTTT.